These T cell receptor beta chains were read from a single sample in a study of blood T cell repertoires in COVID-19. The protocol was immunoSEQ multiplex PCR, while the TCRdb copy is restricted to in-frame clones and leaves out a portion. This table holds 200,000 to 250,000 clones, 70% to 85% found once. The source material was PBMCs or T cells enriched from blood (not recorded which). The receptor set was obtained from a woman in her sixties who had recovered from COVID-19. Each CDR3 is given with its conserved first and last residue. Each record gives: D gene, V gene, J gene, clone size, CDR3 DNA, CDR3 protein. A D gene is named only where the DNA matches it firmly. Clone size is not always given. Where it is, it says once, few, many or a class for expanded clones.

>NA|TRBV12-5|TRBJ2-5|NA
TGTGCTAGTGGTCCCGGAGCGCGAGAGACCCAGTACTTC
CASGPGARETQYF
>TRBD1|TRBV5-6|TRBJ1-2|NA
TGTGCCAGCAGCCAGGACAGGGCCTATGGCTACACCTTC
CASSQDRAYGYTF
>NA|TRBV7-8|TRBJ1-1|NA
TGTGCCAGCAGCCCGGGGGGCCAGCTAAGCACTGAAGCTTTCTTT
CASSPGGQLSTEAFF
>TRBD1|TRBV4-1|TRBJ2-5|NA
TGCGCCAGCAGCCGAAACGACAGGGGAGAGACCCAGTACTTC
CASSRNDRGETQYF
>NA|TRBV7-9|TRBJ1-2|NA
TGTGCCAGCAGCTCTACAGGGAGGGGGGATGGCTACACCTTC
CASSSTGRGDGYTF
>NA|TRBV12-3/TRBV12-4|TRBJ1-6|NA
TGTGCCAGCGGGACTACGGGTTCACCCCTCCACTTT
CASGTTGSPLHF
>TRBD2|TRBV4-2|TRBJ2-7|NA
TGTGCCAGCAGCCAAGAACTAGCGGGCGAGCAGTACTTC
CASSQELAGEQYF
>TRBD1|TRBV27|TRBJ2-1|few
TGTGCCAGCAGGCCGACAGGGGTCAATGAGCAGTTCTTC
CASRPTGVNEQFF
>TRBD2|TRBV5-1|TRBJ2-5|NA
TGCGCCAGCAGCTTGTTCCCTGGGACTAGCGGGGGTGAGACCCAGTACTTC
CASSLFPGTSGGETQYF
>TRBD1|TRBV7-2|TRBJ2-7|NA
TGTGCCAGCAGCTTAGAGGTCAGGGGGCGCGAGCAGTACTTC
CASSLEVRGREQYF
>NA|TRBV6-4|TRBJ2-7|few
TGTGCCAGCAGATATATCAGCCGAAACGGGATAGTTCGTCGGGGAGAGCAGTACTTC
CASRYISRNGIVRRGEQYF
>NA|TRBV7-2|TRBJ2-1|NA
TGTGCCAGCAGCTTAACATATGGCTCCTACAATGAGCAGTTCTTC
CASSLTYGSYNEQFF
>TRBD1|TRBV7-8|TRBJ1-6|NA
TGTGCCAGCAGCCTGGGGGACAGAGGATTTTCACCCCTCCACTTT
CASSLGDRGFSPLHF